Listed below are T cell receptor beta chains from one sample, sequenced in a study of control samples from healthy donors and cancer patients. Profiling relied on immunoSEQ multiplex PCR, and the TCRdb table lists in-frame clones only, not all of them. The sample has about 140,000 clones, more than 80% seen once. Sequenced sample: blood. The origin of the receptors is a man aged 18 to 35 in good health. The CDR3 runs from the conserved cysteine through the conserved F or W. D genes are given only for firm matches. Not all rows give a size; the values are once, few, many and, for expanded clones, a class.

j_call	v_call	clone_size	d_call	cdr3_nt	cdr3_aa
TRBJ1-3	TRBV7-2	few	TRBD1	TGTGCCAGCAGCGTCTCAGGGGGTTTCTCTGGAAACACCATATATTTT	CASSVSGGFSGNTIYF
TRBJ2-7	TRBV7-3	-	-	TGTGCCAGCAGCTTAGGCCTACCGGGGGAGCAGTACTTC	CASSLGLPGEQYF
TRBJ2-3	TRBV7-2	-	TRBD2	TGTGCCAGCAGCTTAAGCGGGGGCACAGATACGCAGTATTTT	CASSLSGGTDTQYF
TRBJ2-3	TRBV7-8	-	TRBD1	TGTGCCAGCAGCTCACGACAGGGGCCAGATACGCAGTATTTT	CASSSRQGPDTQYF
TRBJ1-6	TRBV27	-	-	TGTGCCAGCAGTTTAAACAGGGTTTATAATTCACCCCTCCACTTT	CASSLNRVYNSPLHF
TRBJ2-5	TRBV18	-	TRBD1	TGTGCCAGCTCACCGGACAGGATGGAGACCCAGTACTTC	CASSPDRMETQYF
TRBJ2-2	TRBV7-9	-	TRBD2	TGTGCCGGCGGGGGGACCGGGGAGCTGTTTTTT	CAGGGTGELFF
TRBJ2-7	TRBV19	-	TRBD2	TGTGCCAGTAGTATTTGGCGGGGGGCGCGGGACGAGCAGTACTTC	CASSIWRGARDEQYF
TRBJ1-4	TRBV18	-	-	TGTGCCAGCTCACCGATGCAGCAGACCGCTAGGAATGAAAAACTGTTTTTT	CASSPMQQTARNEKLFF
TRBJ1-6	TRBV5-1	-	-	TGCGCCAGCAGAGGGGACTCCAATTCACCCCTCCACTTT	CASRGDSNSPLHF
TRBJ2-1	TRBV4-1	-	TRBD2	TGCGCCAGCAGCCAAGAAACGGAGCGGGGTTCTGTCGATGAGCAGTTCTTC	CASSQETERGSVDEQFF
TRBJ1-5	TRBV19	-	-	TGTGCCAGTAGTATGATGGGGGACGGAAGCAATCAGCCCCAGCATTTT	CASSMMGDGSNQPQHF
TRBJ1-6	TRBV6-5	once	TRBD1	TGTGCCAGCAGCCTCGGACAGGGGCGATCACCCCTCCACTTT	CASSLGQGRSPLHF
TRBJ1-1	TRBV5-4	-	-	TGTGCCAGCAGCTTGGCCCCGGAGAACACTGAAGCTTTCTTT	CASSLAPENTEAFF
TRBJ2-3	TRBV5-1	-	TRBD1	TGCGCCAGCAGCTCACGACAGGGGGGCGATACGCAGTATTTT	CASSSRQGGDTQYF
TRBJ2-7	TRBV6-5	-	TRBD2	TGTGCCAGCAGTACGGGACGGGGGGGCCTCTACGAGCAGTACTTC	CASSTGRGGLYEQYF
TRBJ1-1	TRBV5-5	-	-	TGTGCCAGCAGCTTCGGCTCGAACACTGAAGCTTTCTTT	CASSFGSNTEAFF
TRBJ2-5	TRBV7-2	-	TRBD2	TGTGCCAGCAGCGCCACTAGCGGGGGGGTCGAAGAGACCCAGTACTTC	CASSATSGGVEETQYF
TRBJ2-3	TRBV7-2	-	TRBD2	TGTGCCAGCAGCGCCAGCGGGGGGGCCGATACGCAGTATTTT	CASSASGGADTQYF
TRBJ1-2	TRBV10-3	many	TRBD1	TGTGCCATCAGTGAGCCCTTGGACAGGGATGGCTACACCTTC	CAISEPLDRDGYTF
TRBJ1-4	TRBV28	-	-	TGTGCCAGCAGTCTAGGGACACCAGAAAAACTGTTTTTT	CASSLGTPEKLFF
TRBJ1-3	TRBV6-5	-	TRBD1	TGTGCCAGCAGCCCAGGACAGGGTGGCGGAAACACCATATATTTT	CASSPGQGGGNTIYF
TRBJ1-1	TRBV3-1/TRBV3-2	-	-	TGTGCCAGCAGCCAAGGGGCAGCTTTGTACTCTGAAGCTTTCTTT	CASSQGAALYSEAFF
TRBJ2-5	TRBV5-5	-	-	TGTGCCAGCAGCTTAACAGGGTTTGAGACCCAGTACTTC	CASSLTGFETQYF
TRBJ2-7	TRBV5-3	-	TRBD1	TGTGCCAGAAGCTTGGCACAGAACGGGACAGTCCACTACGAGCAGTACTTC	CARSLAQNGTVHYEQYF